This TCR beta chain comes out of a study of control samples from healthy donors and cancer patients. TCRdb's copy holds only in-frame clones and misses some; the assay was immunoSEQ multiplex PCR. Of around 80,000 clones in the sample, roughly nine tenths were seen once. The clonotype originates from a man aged 50 or older in good health. The sample comprised blood.

The chain's CDR3 is CASTLSGVNTGELFF. The CDR3 nucleotides are TGTGCCAGCACCCTTAGCGGGGTGAACACCGGGGAGCTGTTTTTT. The V gene is TRBV9, the J gene TRBJ2-2, with TRBD2 identical over 8 bases. CDR1 and CDR2 from the germline V gene are SGDLS and YYNGEE. There are 15 residues in the CDR3. The V gene end was trimmed by 6 bases and the J gene end by 1 base; junction bases not matched to a gene: 5.